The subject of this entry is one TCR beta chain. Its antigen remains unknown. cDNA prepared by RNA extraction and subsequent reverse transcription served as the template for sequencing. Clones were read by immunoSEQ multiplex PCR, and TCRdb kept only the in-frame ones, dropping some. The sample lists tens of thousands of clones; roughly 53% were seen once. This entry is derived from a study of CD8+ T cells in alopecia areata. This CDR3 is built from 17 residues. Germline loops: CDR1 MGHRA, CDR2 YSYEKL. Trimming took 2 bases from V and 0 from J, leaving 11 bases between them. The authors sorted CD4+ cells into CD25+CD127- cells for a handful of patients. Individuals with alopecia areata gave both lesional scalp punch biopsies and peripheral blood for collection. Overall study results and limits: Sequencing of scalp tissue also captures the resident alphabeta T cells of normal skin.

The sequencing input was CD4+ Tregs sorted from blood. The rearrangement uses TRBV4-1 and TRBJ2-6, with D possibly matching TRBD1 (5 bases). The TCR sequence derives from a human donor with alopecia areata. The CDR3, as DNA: TGCGCCAGCAGCCAAACACGCAGGGTCTCTGGGGCCAACGTCCTGACTTTC. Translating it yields CASSQTRRVSGANVLTF.